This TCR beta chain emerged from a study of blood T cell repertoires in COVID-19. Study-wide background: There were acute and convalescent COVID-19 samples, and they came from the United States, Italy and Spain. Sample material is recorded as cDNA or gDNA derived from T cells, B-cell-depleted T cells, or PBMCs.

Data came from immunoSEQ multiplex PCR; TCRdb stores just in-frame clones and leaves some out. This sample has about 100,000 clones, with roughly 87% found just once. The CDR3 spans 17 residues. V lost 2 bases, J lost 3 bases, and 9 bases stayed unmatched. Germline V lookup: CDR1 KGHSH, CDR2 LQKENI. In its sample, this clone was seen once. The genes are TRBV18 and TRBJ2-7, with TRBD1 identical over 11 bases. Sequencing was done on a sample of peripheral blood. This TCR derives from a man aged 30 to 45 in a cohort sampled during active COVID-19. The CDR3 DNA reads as TGTGCCAGCTCACCATCAGGGTCGGGACAGGGGGTCTACGAGCAGTACTTC. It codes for CASSPSGSGQGVYEQYF.